Below are 14 T cell receptor beta chains sequenced from a single sample in a study of T cells in localized non-small cell lung cancer. Clones were sequenced by immunoSEQ multiplex PCR, and TCRdb holds only the in-frame ones, with some missing. The sample comprises about 78,000 clones, approximately 84% of which are singletons, and over 2.5% rests with the top ten. Sequenced material: peripheral blood, taken before any cancer treatment. These receptors were taken from a man aged 40-75 years with stage I lung adenocarcinoma.

V and J are TRBV6-5 and TRBJ2-7; D might be TRBD2 (7 bases). The germline CDR1 and CDR2 sequences are MNHEY and SVGAGI. Trimming pared 7 bases from V and 3 bases from J, leaving 16 bases between. The CDR3 spans 14 residues. The CDR3 nucleotides read TGTGCCAGCACGGGGGGCAGCGGGCGCTACGAGCAGTACTTC. It codes for CASTGGSGRYEQYF.

V is TRBV2 and J is TRBJ2-3, with D perhaps TRBD1 (5 bases). The CDR3 is 13 residues long. Germline CDR1 SNHLY, CDR2 FYNNEI. Trimming cost V 6 bases and J 2 bases, with 9 bases left between them. The CDR3 spells CASRRTNTDTQYF. The CDR3 DNA reads as TGTGCCAGCAGGAGGACAAACACAGATACGCAGTATTTT.

V gene TRBV23-1 combines with J gene TRBJ2-7, with 9 bases fitting TRBD1. TRBV23-1 is reported as an ORF; its role is uncertain. After removal of 3 bases from V and 4 bases from J, the junction contained 7 bases not matched to a gene. The CDR3 is made up of 15 amino acids. The CDR3 sequence: CASSHDRDRVYEQYF. The CDR3 nucleotides are TGCGCCAGCAGTCACGACCGGGACAGGGTGTACGAGCAGTACTTC.

The chain links TRBV7-6 to TRBJ2-7; D may be TRBD2 (7 bases). Trimming took 4 bases from V and 0 from J, leaving 13 bases between them. CDR1 is SGHVS, CDR2 FNYEAQ, per germline. The CDR3 is made up of 15 amino acids. The CDR3 region has the DNA TGTGCCAGCAGCTCCGGGGGCGGGGGCTCCTACGAGCAGTACTTC. This encodes CASSSGGGGSYEQYF.

The chain has TRBV5-1 and TRBJ1-4, with 11 positions matching TRBD1. CDR1 and CDR2 (germline): SGHRS, YFSETQ. The trim removed 4 bases at V and 8 bases at J, leaving 7 bases unmatched. CDR3 length equals 15 residues. The CDR3 region has the DNA TGCGCCAGCAGCCGAGGGACAGGGGGAAGGGAAAAACTGTTTTTT. Translating it yields CASSRGTGGREKLFF.

V gene TRBV28 combines with J gene TRBJ2-6; D might be TRBD2 (5 bases). Between the trimmed V and J ends, which lost 5 bases and 2 bases, there was a span of 10 bases. Germline V lookup: CDR1 MDHEN, CDR2 SYDVKM. The CDR3 consists of 15 residues. This CDR3 is CASSPSAAGANVLTF. The CDR3 DNA is TGTGCCAGCAGTCCGTCAGCGGCTGGGGCCAACGTCCTGACTTTC.

The chain carries TRBV28 and TRBJ1-2, with D possibly matching TRBD1 (6 bases). Germline CDR1 is MDHEN and CDR2 is SYDVKM. V lost 5 bases to trimming and J lost 4 bases, with 17 bases between them. The CDR3 totals 15 residues. CDR3 coding DNA: TGTGCCAGCAGTCGACGTTTTCAGGGGTCCTATGGCTACACCTTC. Translating it yields CASSRRFQGSYGYTF.

This clone was seen just once. The rearrangement links TRBV7-6 to TRBJ1-4; D is perhaps TRBD1 (5 bases). Between the trimmed V and J ends, which lost 4 bases and 7 bases, there was a span of 13 bases. Germline V gives CDR1 SGHVS, CDR2 FNYEAQ. CDR3 size: 14 residues. CDR3 bases: TGTGCCAGCAGCTATGGGGGGACGGCTGAAAAACTGTTTTTT. It translates to CASSYGGTAEKLFF.

This chain joins TRBV10-3 and TRBJ1-1; TRBD1 might be the D (5 bases). This CDR3 contains 13 residues. Germline V gives CDR1 ENHRY, CDR2 SYGVKD. V was pared by 6 bases and J by 4 bases, with 12 bases between. CDR3 protein: CAISVKGSTEAFF. The CDR3 bases are TGTGCCATCAGCGTTAAGGGGTCCACTGAAGCTTTCTTT.

This rearrangement joins TRBV2 to TRBJ2-1; TRBD2 aligns across 10 bases. The V segment lost 9 bases and the J segment 4 bases; nucleotides outside the gene matches: 9. CDR3 length: 15 residues. Germline V gene sequence: CDR1 SNHLY, CDR2 FYNNEI. The CDR3 is CASVGGLAAYNEQFF. The CDR3 DNA sequence: TGTGCCAGTGTCGGTGGACTAGCGGCTTACAATGAGCAGTTCTTC.

The rearrangement joins TRBV7-3 to TRBJ2-7; D is undetermined. V was trimmed by 0 bases and J by 6 bases, leaving 12 bases between them. This CDR3 spans 14 amino acids. Germline V CDR1 and CDR2: SGHTA, FQGTGA. The CDR3 nucleotides are TGTGCCAGCAGCTTAACGGGCCGACCCGGCGAGCAGTACTTC. Residues: CASSLTGRPGEQYF.

This clone was seen a few times. The V call is TRBV18, the J call TRBJ1-2; D possibly corresponds to TRBD1 (5 bases). Trimming removed 8 bases from V and 8 bases from J, with 18 bases in between. Germline CDR1 reads KGHSH; CDR2 reads LQKENI. This CDR3 region has 13 residues. DNA of the CDR3: TGTGCCAGCAGGGGTTCGGTCACGGAAGGCTACACCTTC. This codes for CASRGSVTEGYTF.

The chain recombines TRBV6-6 with TRBJ2-7, with D unresolved. The V gene's germline CDR1 is MNHNY and CDR2 SVGAGI (reference sequence). Trimming removed 6 bases at V and 7 bases at J, with 22 bases between. The CDR3 runs 15 residues. CDR3 sequence: CASSLSRTLTREQYF. The CDR3, as DNA: TGTGCCAGCAGCCTAAGTCGGACCTTAACCCGGGAGCAGTACTTC.

CDR3 region: CASSSNQGGTEAFF. Written as DNA, the CDR3 is TGTGCCAGCAGTTCGAACCAGGGAGGCACTGAAGCTTTCTTT. The rearrangement links TRBV27 to TRBJ1-1; D possibly corresponds to TRBD1 (5 bases). The CDR3 is 14 residues long. Germline CDR1 reads MNHEY; CDR2 reads SMNVEV (reference sequence). The ends were cut back, 4 bases at V and 4 bases at J, with 13 bases in the middle.